This T cell receptor beta chain was identified in a study of T cells after yellow fever vaccination. TCRdb processed the 5' RACE reads anew with MiXCR; each CDR3 protein has one entry. The sample consists of nearly 350,000 distinct CDR3 sequences, 8.1% of them appearing once. This receptor was obtained from a man between 18 and 29 years old who received the YFV17D yellow fever vaccine. This specimen was PBMCs, taken approximately 47 days after the first yellow fever vaccination.

The chain's CDR3 is CSVEWTSFGAFF. As DNA, the CDR3 is TGCAGCGTTGAATGGACATCTTTTGGAGCTTTCTTT. This chain joins TRBV29-1 and TRBJ1-1, with D perhaps TRBD1 (5 bases). V dropped 2 bases and J dropped 10 bases, with 14 bases sitting between them. This CDR3 comprises 12 residues. Germline V lookup: CDR1 SQVTM, CDR2 ANQGSEA.